This T cell receptor (beta chain) is drawn from a study of T cell changes during pregnancy in multiple sclerosis. Using immunoSEQ multiplex PCR, the repertoire was profiled, and TCRdb retains in-frame clones only, with some absent. The sample lists fewer than 110,000 clones, roughly 92% seen once, with around 0.92% in the top ten. Germline values: CDR1 MNHEY, CDR2 SMNVEV (reference sequence). The CDR3 sequence is 15 residues long. Trimming at V came to 5 bases and at J to 6 bases, leaving 5 bases not matched to a gene. This sequence joins TRBV27 and TRBJ1-4, with 11 bases matching TRBD1. The receptor comes from a female donor with multiple sclerosis, enrolled in a pregnancy study. Source: peripheral blood, taken after pregnancy. CDR3 in amino acids: CASSLRDRGDEKLFF. The DNA of the CDR3 is TGTGCCAGCAGTCTAAGGGACAGGGGGGATGAAAAACTGTTTTTT.